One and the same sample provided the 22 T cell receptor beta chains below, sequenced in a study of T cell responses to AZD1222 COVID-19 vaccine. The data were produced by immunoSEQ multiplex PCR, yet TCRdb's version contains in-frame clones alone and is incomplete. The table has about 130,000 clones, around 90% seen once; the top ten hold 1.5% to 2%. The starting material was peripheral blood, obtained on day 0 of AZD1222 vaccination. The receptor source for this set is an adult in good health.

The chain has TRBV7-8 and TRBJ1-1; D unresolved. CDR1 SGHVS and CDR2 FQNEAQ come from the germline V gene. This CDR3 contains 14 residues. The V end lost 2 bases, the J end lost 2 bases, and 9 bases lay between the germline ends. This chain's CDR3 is CASSLRDVNTEAFF. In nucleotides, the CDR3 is TGTGCCAGCAGCTTACGGGATGTTAACACTGAAGCTTTCTTT.

The CDR3 region has the DNA TGTGCCAGCAGCCAAGCGGGACAGGGGGGGGAGACCCAGTACTTC. Its protein is CASSQAGQGGETQYF. The rearrangement links TRBV3-1 (or the pseudogene TRBV3-2) to TRBJ2-5; 11 nucleotides agree with TRBD1. This CDR3 has 15 amino acids. Per the germline V gene, CDR1 is LGHDT and CDR2 is YNNKEL (reference sequence). V was pared by 1 base and J by 5 bases, with 3 bases of the junction left unmatched.

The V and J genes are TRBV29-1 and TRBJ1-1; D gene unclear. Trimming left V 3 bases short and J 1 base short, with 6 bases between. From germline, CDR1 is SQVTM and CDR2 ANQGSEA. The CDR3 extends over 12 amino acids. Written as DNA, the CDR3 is TGCAGCGTTGACCCGGGGAACACTGAAGCTTTCTTT. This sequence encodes CSVDPGNTEAFF.

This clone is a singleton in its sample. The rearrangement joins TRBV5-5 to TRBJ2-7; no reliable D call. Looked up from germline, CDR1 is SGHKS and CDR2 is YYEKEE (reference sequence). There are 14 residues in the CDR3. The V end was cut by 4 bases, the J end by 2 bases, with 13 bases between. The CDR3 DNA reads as TGTGCCAGCAGCGTGAGGACGGCAACCTACGAGCAGTACTTC. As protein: CASSVRTATYEQYF.

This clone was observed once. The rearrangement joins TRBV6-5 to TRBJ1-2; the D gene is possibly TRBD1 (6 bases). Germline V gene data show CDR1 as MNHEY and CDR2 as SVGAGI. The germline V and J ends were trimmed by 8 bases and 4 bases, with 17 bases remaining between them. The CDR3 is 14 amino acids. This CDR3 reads CASADGIGGYGYTF. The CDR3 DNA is TGTGCCAGCGCCGATGGAATAGGGGGCTATGGCTACACCTTC.

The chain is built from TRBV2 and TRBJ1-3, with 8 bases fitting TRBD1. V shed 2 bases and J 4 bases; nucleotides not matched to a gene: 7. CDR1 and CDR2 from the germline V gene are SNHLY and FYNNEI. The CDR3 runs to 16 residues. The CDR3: CASSETMTGVGNTIYF. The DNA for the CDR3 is TGTGCCAGCAGTGAAACGATGACAGGGGTGGGAAACACCATATATTTT.

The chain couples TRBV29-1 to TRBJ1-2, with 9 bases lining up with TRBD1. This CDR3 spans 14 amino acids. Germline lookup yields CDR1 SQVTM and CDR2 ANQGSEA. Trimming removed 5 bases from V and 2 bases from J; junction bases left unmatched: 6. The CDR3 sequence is CSVFSGTGNYGYTF. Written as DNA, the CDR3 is TGCAGCGTTTTCTCCGGGACAGGGAACTATGGCTACACCTTC. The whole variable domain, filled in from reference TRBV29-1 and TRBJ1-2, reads SAVISQKPSRDICQRGTSLTIQCQVDSQVTMMFWYRQQPGQSLTLIATANQGSEATYESGFVIDKFPISRPNLTFSTLTVSNMSPEDSSIYLCSVFSGTGNYGYTFGSGTRLTVV.

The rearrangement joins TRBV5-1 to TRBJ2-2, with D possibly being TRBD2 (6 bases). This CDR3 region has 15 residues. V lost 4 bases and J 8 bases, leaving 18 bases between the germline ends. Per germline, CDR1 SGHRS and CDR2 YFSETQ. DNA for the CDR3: TGCGCCAGCAGCACCGGCCCGGGAGCCGGAGGGGAGCTGTTTTTT. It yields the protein CASSTGPGAGGELFF.

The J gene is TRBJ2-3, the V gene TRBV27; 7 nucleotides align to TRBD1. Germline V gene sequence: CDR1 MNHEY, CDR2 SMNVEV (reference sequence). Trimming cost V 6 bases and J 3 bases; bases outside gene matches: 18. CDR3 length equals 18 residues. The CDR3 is CASSPNPKQGSGTDTQYF. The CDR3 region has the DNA TGTGCCAGCAGCCCAAACCCCAAACAGGGGTCGGGGACAGATACGCAGTATTTT.

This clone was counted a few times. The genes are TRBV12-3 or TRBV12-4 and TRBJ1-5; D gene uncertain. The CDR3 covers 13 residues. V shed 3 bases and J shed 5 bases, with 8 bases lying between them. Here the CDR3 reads CASSLQRYQPQHF. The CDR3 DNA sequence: TGTGCCAGCAGTTTGCAGCGTTATCAGCCCCAGCATTTT.

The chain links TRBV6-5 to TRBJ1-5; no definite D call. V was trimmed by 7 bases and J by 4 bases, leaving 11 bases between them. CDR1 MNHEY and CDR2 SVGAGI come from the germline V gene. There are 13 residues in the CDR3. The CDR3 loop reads CASTPYPNQPQHF. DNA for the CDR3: TGTGCCAGCACCCCCTACCCTAATCAGCCCCAGCATTTT.

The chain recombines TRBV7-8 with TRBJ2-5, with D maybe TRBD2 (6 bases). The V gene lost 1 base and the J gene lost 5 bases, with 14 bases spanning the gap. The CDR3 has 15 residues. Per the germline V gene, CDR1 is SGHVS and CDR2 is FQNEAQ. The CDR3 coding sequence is TGTGCCAGCAGCTTAGTCAGGGACTCCGGGGAGACCCAGTACTTC. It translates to CASSLVRDSGETQYF.

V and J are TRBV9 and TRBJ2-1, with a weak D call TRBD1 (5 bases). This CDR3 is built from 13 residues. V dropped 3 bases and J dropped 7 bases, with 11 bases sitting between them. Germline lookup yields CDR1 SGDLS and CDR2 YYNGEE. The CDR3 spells CASSGRVWNEQFF. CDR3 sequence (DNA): TGTGCCAGCAGCGGCAGGGTTTGGAATGAGCAGTTCTTC. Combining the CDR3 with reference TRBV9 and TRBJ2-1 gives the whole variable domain DSGVTQTPKHLITATGQRVTLRCSPRSGDLSVYWYQQSLDQGLQFLIQYYNGEERAKGNILERFSAQQFPDLHSELNLSSLELGDSALYFCASSGRVWNEQFFGPGTRLTVL.

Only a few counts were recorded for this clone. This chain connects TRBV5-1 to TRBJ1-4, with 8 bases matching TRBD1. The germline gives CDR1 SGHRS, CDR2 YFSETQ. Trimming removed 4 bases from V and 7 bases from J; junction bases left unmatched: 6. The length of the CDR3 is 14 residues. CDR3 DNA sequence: TGCGCCAGCAGCCCGGACAGGGCCGGTGAAAAACTGTTTTTT. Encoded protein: CASSPDRAGEKLFF. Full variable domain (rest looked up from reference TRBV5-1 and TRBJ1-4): KAGVTQTPRYLIKTRGQQVTLSCSPISGHRSVSWYQQTPGQGLQFLFEYFSETQRNKGNFPGRFSGRQFSNSRSEMNVSTLELGDSALYLCASSPDRAGEKLFFGSGTQLSVL.

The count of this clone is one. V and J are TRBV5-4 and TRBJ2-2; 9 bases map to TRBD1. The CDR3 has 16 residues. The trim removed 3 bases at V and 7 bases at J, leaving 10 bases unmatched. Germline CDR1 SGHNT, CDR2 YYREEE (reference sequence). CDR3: CASSYPLQGASGELFF. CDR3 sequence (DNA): TGTGCCAGCAGCTACCCTTTACAGGGGGCGAGCGGGGAGCTGTTTTTT.

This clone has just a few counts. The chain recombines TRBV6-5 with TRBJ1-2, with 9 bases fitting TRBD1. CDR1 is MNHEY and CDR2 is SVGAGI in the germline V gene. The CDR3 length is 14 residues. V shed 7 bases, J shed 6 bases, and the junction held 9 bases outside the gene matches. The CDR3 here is CASTLRTGVNGYTF. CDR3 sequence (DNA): TGTGCCAGCACCCTTAGGACAGGGGTGAATGGCTACACCTTC.

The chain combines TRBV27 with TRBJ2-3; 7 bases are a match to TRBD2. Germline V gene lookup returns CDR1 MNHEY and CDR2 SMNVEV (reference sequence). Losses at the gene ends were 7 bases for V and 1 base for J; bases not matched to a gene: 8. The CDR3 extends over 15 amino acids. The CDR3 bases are TGTGCCAGCAACCTCTTGAGCGGGGGCACAGATACGCAGTATTTT. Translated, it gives CASNLLSGGTDTQYF.

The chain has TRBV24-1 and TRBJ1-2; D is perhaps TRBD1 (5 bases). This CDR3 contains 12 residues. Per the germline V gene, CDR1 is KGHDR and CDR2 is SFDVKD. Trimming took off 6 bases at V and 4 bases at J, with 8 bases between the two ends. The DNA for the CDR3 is TGTGCCACCAGTCAGGGCTCCTATGGCTACACCTTC. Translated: CATSQGSYGYTF.

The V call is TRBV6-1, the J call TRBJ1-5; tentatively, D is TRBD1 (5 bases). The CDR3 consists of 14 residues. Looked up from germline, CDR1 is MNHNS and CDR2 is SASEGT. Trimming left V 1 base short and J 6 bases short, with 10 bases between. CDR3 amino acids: CASSEGQQGQPQHF. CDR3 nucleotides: TGTGCCAGCAGTGAAGGGCAGCAGGGTCAGCCCCAGCATTTT.

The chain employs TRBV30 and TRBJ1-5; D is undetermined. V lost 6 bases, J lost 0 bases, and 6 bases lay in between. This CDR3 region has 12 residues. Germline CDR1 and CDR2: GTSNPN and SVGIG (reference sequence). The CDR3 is CACGRSNQPQHF. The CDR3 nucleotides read TGTGCCTGCGGCCGTAGCAATCAGCCCCAGCATTTT.

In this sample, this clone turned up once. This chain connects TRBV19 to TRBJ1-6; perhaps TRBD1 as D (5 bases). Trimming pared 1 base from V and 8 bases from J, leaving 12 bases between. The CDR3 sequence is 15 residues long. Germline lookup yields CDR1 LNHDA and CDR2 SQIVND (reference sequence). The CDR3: CASSIVGRVHSPLHF. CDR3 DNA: TGTGCCAGTAGTATAGTTGGCAGGGTTCATTCACCCCTCCACTTT.

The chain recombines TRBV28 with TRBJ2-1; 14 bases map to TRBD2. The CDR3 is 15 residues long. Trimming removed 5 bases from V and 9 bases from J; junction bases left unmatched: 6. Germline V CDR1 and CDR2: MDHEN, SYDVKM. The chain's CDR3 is CASSKTSGRAVEQFF. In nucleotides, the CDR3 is TGTGCCAGCAGTAAGACTAGCGGGAGGGCCGTTGAGCAGTTCTTC.